This T cell receptor beta chain was captured by sequencing in a study of identical twins. The table lists this clonotype with many counts. Its antigen is not identified. Findings and limits, study-wide: Invariant populations such as MAIT and iNKT cells could partly muddle zero-insertion analyses. Memory repertoires showed no such pattern, whereas abundant cord blood beta clonotypes carried fewer insertions.

TCRdb called the 5' RACE reads again in MiXCR, with one record for every CDR3 protein. The sample contains about 240,000 distinct CDR3 sequences, 10% of which appear only once. The sequence was collected from a man between 45 and 60 years old in good health. The material sequenced was memory T cells sorted from blood.

The CDR3 loop reads CASSYATGGVTGELFF. In DNA, the CDR3 is TGTGCCAGCAGTTACGCCACAGGGGGCGTCACCGGGGAGCTGTTTTTT. The V call is TRBV6-5, the J call TRBJ2-2, with 9 bases aligning to TRBD1. V was clipped by 2 bases and J by 4 bases; unmatched bases: 5. The germline CDR1 and CDR2 sequences are MNHEY and SVGAGI. CDR3 length equals 16 residues.